Reported below is one T cell receptor (beta chain). Sequencing used immunoSEQ multiplex PCR; TCRdb keeps in-frame clones, though not all of them. The data hold roughly 35,000 clones, with 92% observed a single time. The germline V gene has CDR1 SGHRS and CDR2 YFSETQ. The junction had 5 bases not matched to a gene; V was cut back by 4 bases and J by 4 bases. This CDR3 spans 15 amino acids. This sample was included in a study of T cell changes during pregnancy in multiple sclerosis. Sequencing used CD4+ T cells from peripheral blood mononuclear cells, obtained in the third trimester of pregnancy. This receptor was obtained from a female donor in good health, enrolled as a control in a pregnancy study. The chain recombines TRBV5-1 with TRBJ2-1; 10 bases are shared with TRBD2. CDR3 loop: CASSSTSGVYNEQFF. The CDR3 nucleotides read TGCGCCAGCAGCAGTACTAGCGGGGTATACAATGAGCAGTTCTTC.